Reported below is one T cell receptor beta chain. This sample was taken from a study of Ad26.COV2.S vaccination and SARS-CoV-2 variants. The wider study: Once, or twice with 56 days between doses, Ad26.COV2.S was given intramuscularly.

The treatment is: roughly 20 received Ad26.COV2.S at low or high dose, single or two shots; about 5 received placebo; per-sample allocation not given. Sampling happened 63 days after the first vaccine or placebo injection. Sequenced by immunoSEQ multiplex PCR; TCRdb stores in-frame clones only, minus some. Of under 400,000 clones in the sample, roughly 84% were seen once. V dropped 8 bases and J dropped 5 bases, with 15 bases sitting between them. Germline lookup yields CDR1 SQVTM and CDR2 ANQGSEA. The CDR3 consists of 12 residues. The material was peripheral blood, obtained in a trial of Ad26.COV2.S vaccine versus placebo. The chain employs TRBV29-1 and TRBJ1-1; D gene ambiguous. The clonotype was recovered from a person aged 18-65 years who received the Ad26.COV2.S COVID-19 vaccine or a placebo. Here the CDR3 reads CSSSGFGTEAFF. The DNA of the CDR3 is TGCAGCTCCTCGGGATTCGGGACTGAAGCTTTCTTT.